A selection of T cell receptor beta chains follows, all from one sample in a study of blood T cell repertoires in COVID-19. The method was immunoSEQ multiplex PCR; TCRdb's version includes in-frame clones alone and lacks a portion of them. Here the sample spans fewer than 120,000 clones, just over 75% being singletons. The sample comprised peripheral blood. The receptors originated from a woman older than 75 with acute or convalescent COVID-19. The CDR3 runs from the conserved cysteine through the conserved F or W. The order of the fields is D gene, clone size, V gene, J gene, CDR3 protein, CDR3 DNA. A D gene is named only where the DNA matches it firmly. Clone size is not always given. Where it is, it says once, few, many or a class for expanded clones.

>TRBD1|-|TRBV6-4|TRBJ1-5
CASSVRDRDSNQPQHF
TGTGCCAGCAGTGTTCGGGACAGGGATAGCAATCAGCCCCAGCATTTT
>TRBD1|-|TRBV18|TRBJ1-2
CASSLNNARPRGLYGYTF
TGTGCCAGCTCACTCAATAACGCCCGTCCCAGGGGGCTTTATGGCTACACCTTC
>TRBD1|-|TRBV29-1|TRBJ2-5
CSVEGQQGETQYF
TGCAGCGTTGAAGGTCAACAGGGGGAGACCCAGTACTTC
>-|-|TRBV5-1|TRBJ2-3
CASSLQGYTDTQYF
TGCGCCAGCAGCTTGCAGGGTTACACAGATACGCAGTATTTT
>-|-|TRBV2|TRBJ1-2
CASNAGVYGYTF
TGTGCCAGCAACGCAGGGGTCTATGGCTACACCTTC
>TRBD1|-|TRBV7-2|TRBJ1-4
CASRTTGGDEKLFF
TGTGCCAGCAGAACGACAGGGGGCGATGAAAAACTGTTTTTT
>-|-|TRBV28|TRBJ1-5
CASSLRGLQHF
TGTGCCAGCAGTTTACGTGGGCTCCAGCATTTT
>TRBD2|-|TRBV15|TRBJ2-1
CATSRGRASGYNEQFF
TGTGCCACCAGCAGAGGAAGGGCTAGCGGCTACAATGAGCAGTTCTTC
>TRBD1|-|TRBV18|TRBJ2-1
CASSPGQGAYEQFF
TGTGCCAGCTCACCGGGGCAGGGGGCCTATGAGCAGTTCTTC
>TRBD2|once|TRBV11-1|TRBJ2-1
CASSSDGGSWGEQFF
TGTGCCAGCAGCTCGGATGGCGGGAGTTGGGGTGAGCAGTTCTTC
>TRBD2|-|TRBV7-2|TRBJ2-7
CASSARTSGPYEQYF
TGTGCCAGCAGCGCCCGGACTAGCGGTCCCTACGAGCAGTACTTC
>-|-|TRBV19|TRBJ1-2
CASSQGPDYGYTF
TGTGCCAGTAGTCAGGGGCCGGACTATGGCTACACCTTC
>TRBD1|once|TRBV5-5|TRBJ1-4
CASSLATGKNEKLFF
TGTGCCAGCAGCTTGGCGACAGGGAAAAATGAAAAACTGTTTTTT
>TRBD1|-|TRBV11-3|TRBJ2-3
CASSSGTGPQYF
TGTGCCAGCAGCTCCGGGACAGGGCCGCAGTATTTT
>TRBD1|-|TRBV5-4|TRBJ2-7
CASSLLPTGEYEQYF
TGTGCCAGCAGCTTGTTACCGACAGGGGAATACGAGCAGTACTTC
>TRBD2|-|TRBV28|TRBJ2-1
CASSSVSSGRDEQFF
TGTGCCAGCAGTTCCGTGTCTAGCGGGAGAGATGAGCAGTTCTTC
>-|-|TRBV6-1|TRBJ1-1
CASSEGGSNTEAFF
TGTGCCAGCAGTGAGGGGGGAAGCAACACTGAAGCTTTCTTT
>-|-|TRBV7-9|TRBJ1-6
CASSSTGFWSPLHF
TGTGCCAGCAGCTCGACCGGGTTTTGGTCACCCCTCCACTTT
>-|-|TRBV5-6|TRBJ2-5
CASSLVLGYQETQYF
TGTGCCAGCAGCTTGGTACTCGGGTACCAAGAGACCCAGTACTTC
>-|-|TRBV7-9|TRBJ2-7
CASSRTQQGAYEQYF
TGTGCCAGCAGCCGAACCCAGCAGGGTGCCTACGAGCAGTACTTC
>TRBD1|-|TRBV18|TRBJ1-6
CASSTSGQGANSPLHF
TGTGCCAGCTCAACCTCAGGACAGGGGGCTAATTCACCCCTCCACTTT
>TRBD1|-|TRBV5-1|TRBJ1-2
CASELGSGTGGSYGYTF
TGCGCCAGCGAGCTTGGCTCCGGAACAGGGGGCTCCTATGGCTACACCTTC
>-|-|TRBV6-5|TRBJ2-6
CASSYLGAGANVLTF
TGTGCCAGCAGTTACTTGGGGGCCGGGGCCAACGTCCTGACTTTC
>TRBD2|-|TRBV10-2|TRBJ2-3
CATSRTSGGGSVDTQYF
TGCGCCACCTCCCGGACTAGCGGGGGGGGGTCCGTGGATACGCAGTATTTT
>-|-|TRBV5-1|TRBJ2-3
CASSGGDTDTQYF
TGCGCCAGCAGCGGCGGGGACACAGATACGCAGTATTTT
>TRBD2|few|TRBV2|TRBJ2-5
CATRTSGIRETQYF
TGTGCCACCCGTACTAGCGGGATACGGGAGACCCAGTACTTC
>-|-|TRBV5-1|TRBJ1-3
CASSLVGRFSGNTIYF
TGCGCCAGCAGCTTGGTGGGCCGTTTCTCTGGAAACACCATATATTTT
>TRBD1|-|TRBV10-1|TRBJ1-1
CASRPGQGGTEAFF
TGCGCCAGCAGGCCGGGACAGGGGGGTACTGAAGCTTTCTTT
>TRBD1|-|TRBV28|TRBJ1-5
CASSDRVGSNQPQHF
TGTGCCAGCAGCGACAGGGTGGGAAGCAATCAGCCCCAGCATTTT
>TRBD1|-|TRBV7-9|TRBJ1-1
CASSGRGLNTEAFF
TGTGCCAGCAGCGGCAGGGGGCTGAACACTGAAGCTTTCTTT
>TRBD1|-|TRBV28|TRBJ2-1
CASSPGGQYSNEQFF
TGTGCCAGCAGTCCAGGGGGACAGTACAGCAATGAGCAGTTCTTC
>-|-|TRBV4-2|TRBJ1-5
CASSQERARANQPQHF
TGTGCCAGCAGCCAAGAGAGAGCCAGGGCCAATCAGCCCCAGCATTTT
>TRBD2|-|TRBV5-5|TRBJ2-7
CASSRRLAGDYEQYF
TGTGCCAGCAGCAGAAGACTAGCGGGGGACTACGAGCAGTACTTC
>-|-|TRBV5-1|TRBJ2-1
CASRTGTAHNEQFF
TGCGCCAGCAGAACCGGGACTGCCCACAATGAGCAGTTCTTC
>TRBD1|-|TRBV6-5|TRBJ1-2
CASSYSGTGGDYGYTF
TGTGCCAGCAGTTACTCCGGGACAGGGGGCGACTATGGCTACACCTTC
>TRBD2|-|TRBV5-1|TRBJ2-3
CASSSLAGGPDTQYF
TGCGCCAGCAGCTCCCTGGCGGGAGGGCCTGATACGCAGTATTTT
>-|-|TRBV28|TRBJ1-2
CASSRRGSGYTF
TGTGCCAGCAGTCGCAGGGGCTCCGGCTACACCTTC
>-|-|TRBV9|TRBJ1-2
CASSVASYGFDGYTF
TGTGCCAGCAGCGTAGCTTCATACGGGTTCGACGGCTACACCTTC
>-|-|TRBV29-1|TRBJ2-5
CSATGTSQETQYF
TGCAGCGCGACCGGGACTTCTCAAGAGACCCAGTACTTC
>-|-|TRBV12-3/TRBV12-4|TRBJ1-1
CASTPRGSVEAFF
TGTGCCAGCACCCCAAGGGGCTCTGTTGAAGCTTTCTTT
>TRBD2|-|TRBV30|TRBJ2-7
CAWVGLAQNEQYF
TGTGCCTGGGTAGGACTAGCGCAGAACGAGCAGTACTTC
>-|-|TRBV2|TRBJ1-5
CASSERPRNQPQHF
TGTGCCAGCAGTGAACGTCCTCGCAATCAGCCCCAGCATTTT
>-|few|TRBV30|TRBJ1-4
CAWSVTNRILF
TGTGCCTGGAGTGTAACTAACAGGATTCTGTTT
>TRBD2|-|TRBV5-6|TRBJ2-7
CASSKSGSSYEQYF
TGTGCCAGCAGCAAGAGCGGGAGCTCCTACGAGCAGTACTTC
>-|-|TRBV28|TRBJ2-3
CASSPHADTDTQYF
TGTGCCAGCAGCCCCCATGCAGACACAGATACGCAGTATTTT
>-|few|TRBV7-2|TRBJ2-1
CASNRGGLWSEQFF
TGTGCCAGCAATAGGGGGGGCCTTTGGAGTGAGCAGTTCTTC
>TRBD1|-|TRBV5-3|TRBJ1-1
CARSLGAQQGVMNTEAFF
TGTGCCAGAAGCTTGGGTGCCCAGCAGGGGGTCATGAACACTGAAGCTTTCTTT
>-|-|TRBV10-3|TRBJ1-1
CAIRGPGGVNTEAFF
TGTGCCATCAGGGGGCCCGGGGGTGTTAACACTGAAGCTTTCTTT
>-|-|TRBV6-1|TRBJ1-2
CASSESAGIYTF
TGTGCCAGCAGTGAAAGTGCAGGGATCTACACCTTC
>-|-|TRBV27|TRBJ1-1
CASTGHTQGTEAFF
TGTGCCAGCACAGGACACACCCAGGGCACTGAAGCTTTCTTT
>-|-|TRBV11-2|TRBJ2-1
CASSLMAGDNEQFF
TGTGCCAGCAGCTTAATGGCAGGGGATAATGAGCAGTTCTTC
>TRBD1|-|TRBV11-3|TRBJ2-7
CASSPRDSSYEQYF
TGTGCCAGCAGCCCCCGGGACAGTTCCTACGAGCAGTACTTC
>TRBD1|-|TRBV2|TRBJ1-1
CASSDTLVGQGGSEAFF
TGTGCCAGCAGTGATACATTGGTTGGACAGGGTGGTTCTGAAGCTTTCTTT
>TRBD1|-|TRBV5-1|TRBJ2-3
CASRTGGRDTQYF
TGCGCCAGTCGGACAGGGGGCAGAGATACGCAGTATTTT
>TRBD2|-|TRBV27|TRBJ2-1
CASSFASGRGEQFF
TGTGCCAGCAGTTTCGCTAGCGGGAGAGGTGAGCAGTTCTTC
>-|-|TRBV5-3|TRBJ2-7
CARSLAVGRGYLEQYF
TGTGCCAGAAGCTTGGCGGTCGGCAGGGGTTATCTCGAGCAGTACTTC
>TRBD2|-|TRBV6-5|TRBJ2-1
CASKWASGNYNEQFF
TGTGCCAGCAAATGGGCTAGCGGAAACTACAATGAGCAGTTCTTC
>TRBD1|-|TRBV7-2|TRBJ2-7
CASSLEGQRSYEQYF
TGTGCCAGCAGCTTAGAGGGACAGCGGTCCTACGAGCAGTACTTC
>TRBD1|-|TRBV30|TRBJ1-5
CAWVPWGQGEHQPQHF
TGTGCCTGGGTCCCCTGGGGACAGGGGGAACATCAGCCCCAGCATTTT
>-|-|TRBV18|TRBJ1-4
CASSPSRGSDEKLFF
TGTGCCAGCTCACCAAGCAGGGGATCGGATGAAAAACTGTTTTTT